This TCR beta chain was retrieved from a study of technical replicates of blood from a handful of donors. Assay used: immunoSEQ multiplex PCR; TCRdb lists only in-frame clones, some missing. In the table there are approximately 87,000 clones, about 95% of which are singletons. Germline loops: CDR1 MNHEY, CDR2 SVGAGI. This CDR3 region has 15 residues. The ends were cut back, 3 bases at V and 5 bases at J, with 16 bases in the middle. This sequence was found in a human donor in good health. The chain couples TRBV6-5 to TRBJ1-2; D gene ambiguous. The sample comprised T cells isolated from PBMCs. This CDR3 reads CASSYSESPVYGYTF. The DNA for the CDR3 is TGTGCCAGCAGTTATTCCGAGTCCCCCGTTTATGGCTACACCTTC.